This entry concerns a single T cell receptor (beta chain). The data were taken from a study of tumor-infiltrating lymphocytes in primary liver carcinoma. Turning to the study itself: Tumors, staged T1-T3 N0M0, spanned about 4 to 10 cm.

cDNA specific to TCR beta was made from approximately 500 ng of total RNA, with a constant-region primer employed for priming. Modified slightly, ARM-PCR produced TCR beta libraries over three nested multiplex PCR rounds. Two initial PCR rounds of approximately 10 cycles each paired TRBV1-TRBV30 forward primers with a C-beta reverse primer. In TCRdb, the multiplex PCR reads were re-called with MiXCR into one record per CDR3 protein. This sample carries more than 150,000 distinct CDR3 sequences, over 45% of them seen once, and the ten largest clones take 65% to 80%. Between the trimmed V and J ends, which lost 7 bases and 3 bases, there was a span of 12 bases. The CDR3 sequence is 14 residues long. Germline CDR1 reads MNHNS; CDR2 reads SASEGT. The study extracted blood RNA from unsorted whole blood and also extracted germline DNA.

The receptor comes from a middle-aged man with primary liver carcinoma and hepatitis B virus infection. This chain uses TRBV6-1 with TRBJ2-2; possibly TRBD1 for D (6 bases). The specimen sequenced was peripheral blood. This CDR3 is CASNRDTYTGELFF. The CDR3 DNA reads as TGTGCCAGCAATAGGGACACCTACACCGGGGAGCTGTTTTTT.